A selection of T cell receptor beta chains follows, all from one sample in a study of CD8 T cells in ankylosing spondylitis. TCRdb re-derived calls from the 5' RACE reads in MiXCR, one entry per CDR3 protein. The sample contains about 110,000 distinct CDR3 sequences, approximately 25% of which appear only once. The sequenced material came from synovial fluid, either unsorted or a sorted T cell fraction (not recorded which). These receptors were obtained from a male donor with ankylosing spondylitis. The CDR3 runs from the conserved cysteine through the conserved F or W. Fields, in order: D gene, clone size, J gene, V gene, CDR3 DNA, CDR3 protein. A D gene is named only where the DNA matches it firmly. Expanded clones are given a class, and other clones once, few, many or no size at all.

-	-	TRBJ2-1	TRBV28	TGTGCCAGCAGTTTCATTCGAGGAGCCAGTGAGCAGTTCTTC	CASSFIRGASEQFF
-	few	TRBJ2-7	TRBV7-9	TGTGCCAGCAGTATGGGGGTGGGAGAGCAGTACTTC	CASSMGVGEQYF
-	few	TRBJ2-2	TRBV11-2	TGTGCCAGCAGCTTAGAAGTTTTCGGTTCTAGCAACACCGGGGAGCTGTTTTTT	CASSLEVFGSSNTGELFF
TRBD2	-	TRBJ2-1	TRBV10-1	TGCGCCAGCAGTCCCGTAGCGGGAGGTTTGGATGAGCAGTTCTTC	CASSPVAGGLDEQFF
-	few	TRBJ2-1	TRBV5-6	TGTGCCAGCAGCTTTCTGACGCGGGAGCAGTTCTTC	CASSFLTREQFF
-	many	TRBJ2-2	TRBV29-1	TGCAGCGTGTCCCTGACCCAGAACACCGGGGAGCTGTTTTTT	CSVSLTQNTGELFF
TRBD2	-	TRBJ2-7	TRBV6-5	TGTGCCAGCAGTTACCCGACTAGCGGGAGGCACGAACAGTACTTC	CASSYPTSGRHEQYF
-	few	TRBJ2-3	TRBV20-1	TGCAGTGCTTACCGACTCGCAGATACGCAGTATTTT	CSAYRLADTQYF
-	-	TRBJ2-3	TRBV27	TGTGCCAGCAGTTTAAGGGCAGGGGGCACAGATACGCAGTATTTT	CASSLRAGGTDTQYF
-	-	TRBJ2-3	TRBV4-2	TGTGCCAGCAGCCAGGACCCTCGGGTAGATACGCAGTATTTT	CASSQDPRVDTQYF
TRBD1	-	TRBJ2-5	TRBV12-5	TGTGCTAGTGGGTCCGTAGGGACAGAGGAGACCCAGTACTTC	CASGSVGTEETQYF
-	many	TRBJ2-3	TRBV4-1	TGCGCCAGCAGCTATGGAACAGATACGCAGTATTTT	CASSYGTDTQYF
TRBD2	many	TRBJ2-1	TRBV5-1	TGCGCCAGCAGCTTGTTACCTCCGGGACTAGAGAATGAGCAGTTCTTC	CASSLLPPGLENEQFF
-	few	TRBJ2-1	TRBV7-6	TGTGCCAGCAGCTTAGGGGAATCTCGGTACAATGAGCAGTTCTTC	CASSLGESRYNEQFF
-	-	TRBJ1-2	TRBV2	TGTGCCAGCACTGGGACGGCGGCACAGGTTGGTGGCTACACCTTC	CASTGTAAQVGGYTF
-	-	TRBJ2-6	TRBV5-1	TGCGCCAGCAGCTTGGCAGGGATACTCTCTGGGGCCAACGTCCTGACTTTC	CASSLAGILSGANVLTF
TRBD2	many	TRBJ2-1	TRBV24-1	TGTGCCACCAGTGGGACTAGCGCGACTTACAATGAGCAGTTCTTC	CATSGTSATYNEQFF
TRBD2	many	TRBJ2-2	TRBV5-6	TGTGCCAGCAGTCCTAGACAACTAGCGGTCGCGAACACCGGGGAGCTGTTTTTT	CASSPRQLAVANTGELFF
-	-	TRBJ2-3	TRBV30	TGTGCCCGAGACAGGGAGGGCGCAGATACGCAGTATTTT	CARDREGADTQYF
-	many	TRBJ2-1	TRBV11-3	TGTGCCAGCAGCTTAGCAGGGAACGGAGCATACAATGAGCAGTTCTTC	CASSLAGNGAYNEQFF
-	-	TRBJ2-3	TRBV10-1	TGCGCCAGCAGTGAAACGGGGATCGAAACAGATACGCAGTATTTT	CASSETGIETDTQYF
-	-	TRBJ2-7	TRBV6-5	TGTGCCAGCAGTTTCGGTGCAATCTTCTCCTACGAGCAGTACTTC	CASSFGAIFSYEQYF
-	few	TRBJ2-3	TRBV10-1	TGCGCCAGCAGTGAGTATAGTGGGAGAAGCACAGATACGCAGTATTTT	CASSEYSGRSTDTQYF
-	medium-sized	TRBJ2-3	TRBV5-1	TGCGCCAGCAGCTCGGTGGAGGGAGGTACGCAGTATTTT	CASSSVEGGTQYF
-	many	TRBJ1-1	TRBV7-8	TGTGCCAGCAGCGCGACAGTGAACACTGAAGCTTTCTTT	CASSATVNTEAFF
-	-	TRBJ2-7	TRBV10-2	TGCGCCAGCAGTGAGGGTAGCTCCTACGAGCAGTACTTC	CASSEGSSYEQYF
TRBD2	-	TRBJ2-1	TRBV6-2/TRBV6-3	TGTGCCAGCAGTTATACCGCCTCGGGAGGGCGGGAGCAGTTCTTC	CASSYTASGGREQFF
-	-	TRBJ2-3	TRBV20-1	TGCAGTGCCCTCGAACGAGGGGGCACAGATACGCAGTATTTT	CSALERGGTDTQYF
TRBD1	few	TRBJ2-1	TRBV6-1	TGTGCCAGCAGACGGGACAGACTCAATGAGCAGTTCTTC	CASRRDRLNEQFF
TRBD1	-	TRBJ2-1	TRBV4-2	TGTGCCAGCAGCCACGGGACAGGGGGGCCCTACAATGAGCAGTTCTTC	CASSHGTGGPYNEQFF
TRBD1	many	TRBJ2-5	TRBV25-1	TGTGCCAGCAGTCCCAGACAGGGCTTGGGTGGGACCCAGTACTTC	CASSPRQGLGGTQYF
TRBD1	many	TRBJ2-1	TRBV20-1	TGCAGTGCTAGTCCTTTCGACAGGGGGGACAATGAGCAGTTCTTC	CSASPFDRGDNEQFF
TRBD1	many	TRBJ1-1	TRBV7-6	TGTGCCAGCAGCTCGGGACAGGGAAAGAACACTGAAGCTTTCTTT	CASSSGQGKNTEAFF
-	few	TRBJ2-5	TRBV20-1	TGCAGTGCTAGGACAGATCAAGAGACCCAGTACTTC	CSARTDQETQYF
TRBD1	many	TRBJ2-7	TRBV18	TGTGCCAGCTCACCCGGGCGGACAGGGGCCAACGAGCAGTACTTC	CASSPGRTGANEQYF
-	-	TRBJ2-2	TRBV11-2	TGTGCCAGCAGCCGGCCCCCGGGTGGCGGGGAGCTGTTTTTT	CASSRPPGGGELFF
-	-	TRBJ2-2	TRBV5-6	TGTGCCAGCAGCTTGGTGTTTAAAACAGGAGGGCACACCGGGGAGCTGTTTTTT	CASSLVFKTGGHTGELFF
-	-	TRBJ2-4	TRBV11-3	TGTGCCAGCAGCCCCCCAGTAGCCAAAAACATTCAGTACTTC	CASSPPVAKNIQYF
-	-	TRBJ2-2	TRBV7-6	TGTGCCAGCAGCCCGCGGTCGGGGGAGCTGTTTTTT	CASSPRSGELFF
TRBD2	-	TRBJ2-1	TRBV6-1	TGTGCCAGCAGTGAATCCCTAGCGGAGTACAATGAGCAGTTCTTC	CASSESLAEYNEQFF
-	many	TRBJ2-7	TRBV15	TGTGCCACCAGCAGAGCCACAGGGTTGTCTTACGAGCAGTACTTC	CATSRATGLSYEQYF
TRBD1	-	TRBJ2-3	TRBV5-1	TGCGCCAGCAGCTTGGGACCGTCGAGGGGGCTATACACAGATACGCAGTATTTT	CASSLGPSRGLYTDTQYF
-	few	TRBJ2-7	TRBV2	TGTGCCAGCATACTGGGTTCAGTCGCCTACGAGCAGTACTTC	CASILGSVAYEQYF
-	-	TRBJ1-1	TRBV5-1	TGCGCCAGCTCTCGGACAGATGACACTGAAGCTTTCTTT	CASSRTDDTEAFF
-	-	TRBJ1-2	TRBV10-3	TGTGCCATCCGGAGAGCAGGCTATGGCTACACCTTC	CAIRRAGYGYTF
TRBD2	-	TRBJ2-5	TRBV3-1	TGTGCCAGCAGCCAGGGACTAGCGGGAGGGCCAAAGACCCAGTACTTC	CASSQGLAGGPKTQYF
-	many	TRBJ2-5	TRBV27	TGTGCCAGCGGGTCGGCGGAGACCCAGTACTTC	CASGSAETQYF
TRBD1	-	TRBJ2-7	TRBV9	TGTGCCAGCAGCCTTCGGACAGGCGCCTCCTACGAGCAGTACTTC	CASSLRTGASYEQYF
-	many	TRBJ1-4	TRBV10-2	TGCGCCAGCAGTGAGCCAGGTGGCGGGGAAAAACTGTTTTTT	CASSEPGGGEKLFF
-	-	TRBJ1-1	TRBV5-1	TGCGCCAGCAGCTTGATGGTCCTCGCACTAAACACTGAAGCTTTCTTT	CASSLMVLALNTEAFF
TRBD2	-	TRBJ2-1	TRBV19	TGTGCCAGTAGTATACGGGGCGGGAGGTTGGGAAATGAGCAGTTCTTC	CASSIRGGRLGNEQFF